This T cell receptor beta chain was sequenced in a study of T cells expressing NK-cell markers. TCRdb re-called the 5' RACE reads and gives one entry per CDR3 protein, without DNA. The sample data list about 460,000 distinct CDR3 sequences. This clonotype was sampled from a woman in her forties or fifties in good health. The sample comprised blood T cells: a sorted CD56 or NKG2C T cell subset, CD4+ or CD8+ T cells, or bulk PBMC T cells (not recorded which).

The chain's CDR3 is CASRSGRSADTQYF. The rearrangement uses TRBV12-3 or TRBV12-4 and TRBJ2-3; the TCRdb D gene call, TRBD2, has no DNA to confirm it. The CDR3 totals 14 residues.